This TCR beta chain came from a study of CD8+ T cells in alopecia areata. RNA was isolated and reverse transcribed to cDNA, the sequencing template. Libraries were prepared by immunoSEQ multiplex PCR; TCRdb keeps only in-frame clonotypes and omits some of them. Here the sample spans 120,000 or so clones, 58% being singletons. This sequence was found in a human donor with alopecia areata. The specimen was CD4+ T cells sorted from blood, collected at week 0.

This CDR3 is CSVSPSSPKNTGELFF. CDR3 in DNA: TGCAGCGTTAGCCCTAGCAGCCCTAAGAACACCGGGGAGCTGTTTTTT. The chain joins TRBV29-1 to TRBJ2-2, with D maybe TRBD2 (5 bases). Germline V CDR1 and CDR2: SQVTM, ANQGSEA. The CDR3 totals 16 residues. V lost 5 bases and J 1 base, leaving 17 bases between the germline ends.